This T cell receptor beta chain appears in the sequencing data of a study of OX40 agonist ivuxolimab in advanced cancers. Study-wide background: At 0.01 to 10 mg/kg, ivuxolimab was administered intravenously to patients every 2 weeks.

After removal of 8 bases from V and 5 bases from J, the junction contained 7 bases not matched to a gene. The CDR3 is 14 amino acids. The germline V gene encodes CDR1 LNHDA and CDR2 SQIVND (reference sequence). Study-wide points: The specificity for antigen of the expanded peripheral T cells was not determined.

With baseline, cycle 4 day 1, and cycle 7 day 1 as timepoints, blood was sampled. Only in-frame clones appear in the TCRdb table, and some are missing; sequencing was by immunoSEQ multiplex PCR. The table has some 21,000 clones, roughly 89% seen once; the top ten hold approximately 23%. Comments on this clone: The antigen remains undetermined.

Sequences were derived from CD4+ or CD8+ T cells sorted from blood, sampled in a trial of the OX40 agonist ivuxolimab. The receptor's source is an adult with an advanced solid tumor such as melanoma, head and neck, liver or kidney cancer. The chain combines TRBV19 with TRBJ2-7; 12 bases are a match to TRBD2. Written as DNA, the CDR3 is TGTGCCAGTGGCACTAGCGGGGGGAACAACGAGCAGTACTTC. This codes for CASGTSGGNNEQYF.